Shown below are 24 T cell receptor beta chains from a single sample sequenced in a study of beta chain features in type 1 diabetes. These receptors are not linked to any known antigen. The study's findings and limits: TCRB CDR3s were moderately but significantly shorter in Type 1 diabetes patients in all four CD4+ subsets.

Since all of the isolated RNA was reverse transcribed, expressed TCRB transcripts were what got sequenced. Sequencing was performed with immunoSEQ multiplex PCR; in TCRdb, only in-frame clones are kept and a portion is missing. The table lists 100,000 to 150,000 clones, roughly a sixth of them singletons. What was sequenced was central memory CD4+ T cells from blood. These receptors were collected from a man aged 18 to 30 with type 1 diabetes.

This clone was counted ten times or more. A far larger clone is off by one base, so a read error is likely. Other DNA sequences in this specimen translate into the identical CDR3. This sequence joins TRBV29-1 and TRBJ2-2; D possibly matches TRBD1 or TRBD2 (5 bases each). CDR3 length: 12 residues. V was trimmed by 7 bases and J by 6 bases, leaving 12 bases between them. CDR1 and CDR2 from the germline V gene are SQVTM and ANQGSEA. The chain's CDR3 is CSGRVGAGELFF. The CDR3 DNA sequence: TGCAGCGGTAGGGTGGGGGCCGGGGAGCTGTTTTTT.

J is TRBJ1-1 and V is TRBV9; perhaps TRBD1 as D (6 bases). The CDR3 is 14 residues long. The germline gives CDR1 SGDLS, CDR2 YYNGEE. V lost 3 bases to trimming and J lost 1 base, with 10 bases between them. This CDR3 is CASSGQAQNTEAFF. The DNA for the CDR3 is TGTGCCAGCAGCGGACAGGCCCAGAACACTGAAGCTTTCTTT. Supplemented by reference TRBV9 and TRBJ1-1, the full variable domain reads DSGVTQTPKHLITATGQRVTLRCSPRSGDLSVYWYQQSLDQGLQFLIQYYNGEERAKGNILERFSAQQFPDLHSELNLSSLELGDSALYFCASSGQAQNTEAFFGQGTRLTVV.

This clone has a handful of counts. This sequence joins TRBV7-6 and TRBJ2-3; 9 bases line up with TRBD2. From germline, CDR1 is SGHVS and CDR2 FNYEAQ. The CDR3 is 14 amino acids. The V segment lost 6 bases and the J segment 2 bases; nucleotides outside the gene matches: 3. CDR3 amino acids: CASRREGITDTQYF. In nucleotides, the CDR3 is TGTGCCAGCAGGCGGGAGGGAATCACAGATACGCAGTATTTT.

The chain carries TRBV4-1 and TRBJ1-2; no definite D call. Between the trimmed V and J ends, which lost 4 bases and 3 bases, there was a span of 21 bases. This CDR3 is 17 amino acids long. Germline CDR1 and CDR2: MGHRA and YSYEKL. The CDR3 loop reads CASSPQQGWTQDYGYTF. CDR3 DNA: TGCGCCAGCAGCCCCCAGCAAGGATGGACGCAAGACTATGGCTACACCTTC.

This chain uses TRBV6-6 with TRBJ1-1; the match to TRBD1 covers 8 bases. CDR1 and CDR2 from the germline V gene are MNHNY and SVGAGI (reference sequence). The length of the CDR3 is 14 residues. V gave up 10 bases and J gave up 3 bases; unmatched junction bases: 10. CDR3 DNA: TGTGCCACGTCCTTCACAGGGGGTGACACTGAAGCTTTCTTT. Translating gives CATSFTGGDTEAFF.

The sample holds a few counts of this clone. The rearrangement joins TRBV30 to TRBJ2-5, with TRBD1 as a possible D gene (6 bases). This CDR3 is built from 15 residues. The V end was cut by 5 bases, the J end by 0 bases, with 16 bases between. Germline-derived CDR1 and CDR2 are GTSNPN and SVGIG (reference sequence). CDR3 sequence reads: CAWGKRQAHQETQYF. The CDR3 region has the DNA TGTGCCTGGGGGAAGAGACAGGCCCACCAAGAGACCCAGTACTTC.

This clone was counted a few times. Here the CDR3 reads CASSTGTGGEGIQYF. In nucleotides, the CDR3 is TGCGCCAGCAGCACCGGGACAGGGGGCGAGGGCATTCAGTACTTC. The chain is built from TRBV5-1 and TRBJ2-4; 12 bases line up with TRBD1. The germline gives CDR1 SGHRS, CDR2 YFSETQ. V dropped 4 bases and J dropped 9; count of bases not matched to a gene: 8. CDR3 length: 15 amino acids.

Worth noting for this clone: This could be a read error, since a much larger clone is one nucleotide away. In the same sample, other DNA sequences code for this CDR3. The gene calls are TRBV21-1 and TRBJ2-3; TRBD1, as called in the table, went unchecked against the DNA. TRBV21-1 represents a pseudogene. CDR3 size: 15 residues. DNA of the CDR3: TGTGCCAGCAGCAAAGAGGGGCGGAGCACAGATACGCAGTATTTT. Its translation: CASSKEGRSTDTQYF.

This clone was counted only a few times. The junction and the germline gene differ at one end; a read error may be behind it. The chain joins TRBV7-7 to TRBJ2-7; the match to TRBD2 covers 9 bases. Germline V CDR1 and CDR2: SSHAT, FNYEAQ (reference sequence). This CDR3 comprises 14 residues. This CDR3 reads CASSSRLAGSEQYF. CDR3 sequence (DNA): TGTGCTAGCAGCTCCCGGCTAGCGGGAAGCGAGCAGTACTTC.

This rearrangement joins TRBV2 to TRBJ2-2; 7 bases match TRBD1. The V and J ends lost 8 bases and 5 bases, in that order; junction bases with no gene match: 11. Germline V CDR1 and CDR2: SNHLY, FYNNEI. The length of the CDR3 is 15 residues. The CDR3 reads CASALDLQGTGELFF. The DNA for the CDR3 is TGTGCCAGCGCCCTGGATTTACAGGGGACCGGGGAGCTGTTTTTT. Drawing the rest from reference TRBV2 and TRBJ2-2, the complete variable domain is EPEVTQTPSHQVTQMGQEVILRCVPISNHLYFYWYRQILGQKVEFLVSFYNNEISEKSEIFDDQFSVERPDGSNFTLKIRSTKLEDSAMYFCASALDLQGTGELFFGEGSRLTVL.

The chain couples TRBV7-2 to TRBJ2-4; D is tentatively TRBD1 or TRBD2 (5 bases each). V was shortened by 5 bases and J by 7 bases, with 12 bases between the two germline ends. The CDR3 extends over 13 amino acids. The germline V gene encodes CDR1 SGHTA and CDR2 FQGNSA. The CDR3 DNA reads as TGTGCCAGCAGCCCCCCTTGGGGGAACATTCAGTACTTC. The encoded protein is CASSPPWGNIQYF.

This clone was seen a few times. The chain employs TRBV28 and TRBJ2-5; tentatively, D is TRBD2 (7 bases). There are 17 residues in the CDR3. Germline values: CDR1 MDHEN, CDR2 SYDVKM. V was shortened by 8 bases and J by 1 base, with 23 bases between the two germline ends. CDR3 DNA: TGTGCCAGCTCCTGGGGGGCTAGCGGAGCCAGCCAAGAGACCCAGTACTTC. As protein: CASSWGASGASQETQYF. Full variable domain (missing parts from reference TRBV28 and TRBJ2-5): DVKVTQSSRYLVKRTGEKVFLECVQDMDHENMFWYRQDPGLGLRLIYFSYDVKMKEKGDIPEGYSVSREKKERFSLILESASTNQTSMYLCASSWGASGASQETQYFGPGTRLLVL.

The rearrangement links TRBV7-2 to TRBJ2-5, with D possibly being TRBD1 (6 bases). The CDR3 covers 13 residues. Germline CDR1 SGHTA, CDR2 FQGNSA. Trimming shortened V by 4 bases and J by 5 bases, and 11 bases separated the two germline ends. The CDR3 sequence is CASSSQGWETQYF. CDR3 in DNA: TGTGCCAGCAGCTCCCAGGGGTGGGAGACCCAGTACTTC.

The chain has TRBV15 and TRBJ2-7; 7 nucleotides line up with TRBD1. Germline V lookup: CDR1 LNHNV, CDR2 YYDKDF (reference sequence). The CDR3 has 14 amino acids. J was trimmed by 0 bases and V by 4 bases; bases with no gene match: 3. Written as DNA, the CDR3 is TGTGCCACCAGCAAAGGGGACAGCTCCTACGAGCAGTACTTC. Its protein is CATSKGDSSYEQYF.

Ten or more counts support this clone. The V call is TRBV2, the J call TRBJ2-7; 8 bases map to TRBD2. This CDR3 is 14 amino acids long. Germline CDR1 and CDR2: SNHLY and FYNNEI. V lost 7 bases, J lost 3 bases, and 8 bases stayed unmatched. The CDR3 spells CASTPGTRNYEQYF. CDR3 bases: TGTGCCAGCACCCCAGGGACTAGGAACTACGAGCAGTACTTC.

This clone has only a few counts. One end of the junction does not line up with germline, which may come from a read error. J is TRBJ1-5 and V is TRBV18; D not resolved. The germline CDR1 and CDR2 sequences are KGHSH and LQKENI. This CDR3 spans 16 amino acids. The CDR3, as DNA: TGTGCCAGCTCCCCACCCAATGGCCCGAGGGATCAGCCCCAGCATTTT. This sequence encodes CASSPPNGPRDQPQHF.

This clone was seen only a few times. The chain links TRBV30 to TRBJ2-1, with D perhaps matching TRBD1 or TRBD2 (5 bases each). The ends were cut back, 0 bases at V and 2 bases at J, with 17 bases in the middle. Germline V gene data show CDR1 as GTSNPN and CDR2 as SVGIG (reference sequence). The CDR3 runs to 17 residues. Here the CDR3 DNA reads TGTGCCTGGAGTGTAGTCCTACGCCCGGGACCCTACAATGAGCAGTTCTTC. Residues: CAWSVVLRPGPYNEQFF.

The chain links TRBV18 to TRBJ1-1, with D possibly TRBD1 on 5 matching bases. The CDR3 is made up of 16 amino acids. V was trimmed by 0 bases and J by 1 base, leaving 12 bases between them. Germline V lookup: CDR1 KGHSH, CDR2 LQKENI. This CDR3 is CASSPPGLTGNTEAFF. The CDR3 DNA reads TGTGCCAGCTCACCACCGGGACTCACAGGGAACACTGAAGCTTTCTTT.

This clone has only a few counts. The rearrangement links TRBV7-9 to TRBJ2-3; possibly TRBD1 for D (6 bases). This CDR3 has 16 amino acids. The V and J ends lost 0 bases and 6 bases respectively, with 16 bases between them. Germline V gene sequence: CDR1 SEHNR, CDR2 FQNEAQ (reference sequence). The CDR3 sequence is CASSLAATGTRDTQYF. CDR3 nucleotides: TGTGCCAGCAGCTTAGCGGCCACAGGGACCCGGGATACGCAGTATTTT.

The genes are TRBV18 and TRBJ2-2; the D gene is possibly TRBD2 (7 bases). V was clipped by 3 bases and J by 2 bases, with 10 bases between them. This CDR3 spans 15 amino acids. CDR1 and CDR2 (germline): KGHSH, LQKENI. CDR3 protein: CASSPGGGNTGELFF. In DNA, the CDR3 is TGTGCCAGCTCACCGGGAGGGGGAAACACCGGGGAGCTGTTTTTT.

In its sample, this clone was seen a few times. The chain is built from TRBV7-2 and TRBJ2-2; D may be TRBD2 (5 bases). The CDR3 is 14 residues long. V gave up 2 bases and J gave up 6 bases, with 10 bases separating them. Germline assignment: CDR1 SGHTA and CDR2 FQGNSA. The CDR3 protein is CASSLSGFAGELFF. DNA of the CDR3: TGTGCCAGCAGCTTATCGGGGTTCGCCGGGGAGCTGTTTTTT.

This clone has just a few counts. The chain recombines TRBV9 with TRBJ2-3, with no clear D. Between the trimmed V and J ends, which lost 2 bases and 4 bases, there was a span of 11 bases. The CDR3 covers 14 residues. Germline V gene sequence: CDR1 SGDLS, CDR2 YYNGEE. CDR3 DNA sequence: TGTGCCAGCAGCGTCGGCACGAACGCAGATACGCAGTATTTT. Translated, it gives CASSVGTNADTQYF. The full variable domain, completed using reference TRBV9 and TRBJ2-3, is DSGVTQTPKHLITATGQRVTLRCSPRSGDLSVYWYQQSLDQGLQFLIQYYNGEERAKGNILERFSAQQFPDLHSELNLSSLELGDSALYFCASSVGTNADTQYFGPGTRLTVL.

The chain is built from TRBV2 and TRBJ2-5; D may correspond to TRBD1 or TRBD2 (5 bases each). The CDR3 has 13 amino acids. V was trimmed by 6 bases and J by 4 bases, leaving 12 bases between them. Germline loops: CDR1 SNHLY, CDR2 FYNNEI. The DNA for the CDR3 is TGTGCCAGCAGCGGGACGGCAGTAGAGACCCAGTACTTC. Translation gives CASSGTAVETQYF.

The chain combines TRBV7-2 with TRBJ2-7, with 7 bases identical to TRBD1. V gave up 1 base and J gave up 6 bases; unmatched junction bases: 9. CDR3 length: 15 residues. Germline V gene sequence: CDR1 SGHTA, CDR2 FQGNSA. The CDR3 protein is CASSLVFSGDSEQYF. The CDR3 region has the DNA TGTGCCAGCAGCTTAGTATTCTCCGGGGACAGCGAGCAGTACTTC.